This entry describes one T cell receptor (beta chain). The antigen remains unidentified. Amplification used 60 Vbeta primers and 13 Jbeta primers. Profiling relied on immunoSEQ multiplex PCR, and the TCRdb table lists in-frame clones only, not all of them. The data show around 170,000 clones, about four fifths seen once. The data were obtained in a study of cytomegalovirus exposure and HLA in healthy donors. As for the study in general: Early release data held about 85 million unique TCRs from HLA-typed donors.

Looked up from germline, CDR1 is PRHDT and CDR2 is FYEKMQ (reference sequence). With 5 bases clipped from V and 5 bases from J, the junction kept 11 bases outside the gene matches. The CDR3 covers 17 residues. Notes on the study in general: Several of the most significant clusters appeared linked to common viral pathogens, based on a later analysis.

The rearrangement joins TRBV13 to TRBJ2-5; 13 positions match TRBD2. The receptor's source is a man aged 40-49 years in good health and CMV-seronegative. What was sequenced was PBMCs. Written as DNA, the CDR3 is TGTGCCAGCAGCACAATTCTACTAGCGGGGGGGCGCGAGACCCAGTACTTC. Its translation: CASSTILLAGGRETQYF.